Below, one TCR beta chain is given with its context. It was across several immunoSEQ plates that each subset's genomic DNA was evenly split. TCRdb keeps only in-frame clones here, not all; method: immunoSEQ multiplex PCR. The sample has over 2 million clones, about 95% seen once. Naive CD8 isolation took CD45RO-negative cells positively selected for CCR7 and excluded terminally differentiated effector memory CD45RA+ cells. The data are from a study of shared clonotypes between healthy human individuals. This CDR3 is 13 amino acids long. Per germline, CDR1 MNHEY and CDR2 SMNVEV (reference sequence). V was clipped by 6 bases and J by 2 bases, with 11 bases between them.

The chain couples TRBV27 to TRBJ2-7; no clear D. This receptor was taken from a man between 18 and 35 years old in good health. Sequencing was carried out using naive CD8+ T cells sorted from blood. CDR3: CASRGPSTYEQYF. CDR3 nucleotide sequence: TGTGCCAGCAGGGGTCCCTCAACCTACGAGCAGTACTTC.